This T cell receptor beta chain came from a study of blood T cell repertoires in COVID-19. About the study: PBMCs, B-cell-depleted T cells, or T cells provided the cDNA or gDNA that made up the material.

Measured with immunoSEQ multiplex PCR; TCRdb has only the in-frame clones, and not every one. The data show approximately 93,000 clones, with about 87% seen just once and 0.35% to 0.5% held by the top ten. The trim removed 5 bases at V and 4 bases at J, leaving 3 bases unmatched. The length of the CDR3 is 14 residues. From germline, CDR1 is LNHDA and CDR2 SQIVND (reference sequence). The V and J genes are TRBV19 and TRBJ2-5; 11 bases are shared with TRBD2. The source material was peripheral blood. This TCR was sampled from a man aged 55-75 years with acute or convalescent COVID-19. CDR3 DNA: TGTGCCAGTAGTGCGCTAGCGGGAGGAGAGACCCAGTACTTC. Translating it yields CASSALAGGETQYF.